This TCR beta chain came from a study of control samples from healthy donors and cancer patients (dated by TCRdb to 2019 to 2021). As to this clone: Its specific antigen is unknown. No base-level quality is on record; no much larger clone is a single base apart.

The library was made by the immunoSEQ multiplex PCR assay. The clones in this table, taken by TCRdb from immuneACCESS, are in-frame only. Not every clone is retained; where verified, under half of the shortfall comes from an unresolved V gene, and the cause of the rest is unknown. A total of about 230,000 clones appear in this sample, 82% of them only once. More than 10% of the sample comes from the top ten. This sequence was found in a woman in her sixties or seventies with lung cancer. The sample consisted of PBMCs.

The CDR3: CASSKSGQLNTEAFF. The DNA reads TGTGCCAGTAGTAAGTCGGGCCAGTTGAACACTGAAGCTTTCTTT. The chain couples TRBV19 to TRBJ1-1, with no confident D gene call. Reading from cysteine to phenylalanine, the CDR3 counts 15 amino acids. Only the CDR3 DNA stays, 45 bases, in frame from base 1. The trim is 4 bases for V and 0 bases for J, with a gap of 12 bases between the germline ends. From the germline V gene (reference sequence), CDR1 is LNHDA and CDR2 is SQIVND.